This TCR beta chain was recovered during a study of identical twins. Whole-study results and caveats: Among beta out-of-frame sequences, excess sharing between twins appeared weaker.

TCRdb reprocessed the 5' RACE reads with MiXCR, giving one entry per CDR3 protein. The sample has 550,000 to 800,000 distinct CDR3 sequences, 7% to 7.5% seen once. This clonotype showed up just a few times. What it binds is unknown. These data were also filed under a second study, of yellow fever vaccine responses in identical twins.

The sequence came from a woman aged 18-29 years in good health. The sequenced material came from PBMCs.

CDR3 region: CASSLTTYEQYF. In nucleotides, the CDR3 is TGTGCCAGCAGCTTAACAACTTACGAGCAGTACTTC. The rearrangement joins TRBV7-9 to TRBJ2-7; D not certain. Per germline, CDR1 SEHNR and CDR2 FQNEAQ (reference sequence). With 2 bases removed from V and 4 bases from J, the gap between germline ends came to 6 bases. The CDR3 sequence is 12 residues long.